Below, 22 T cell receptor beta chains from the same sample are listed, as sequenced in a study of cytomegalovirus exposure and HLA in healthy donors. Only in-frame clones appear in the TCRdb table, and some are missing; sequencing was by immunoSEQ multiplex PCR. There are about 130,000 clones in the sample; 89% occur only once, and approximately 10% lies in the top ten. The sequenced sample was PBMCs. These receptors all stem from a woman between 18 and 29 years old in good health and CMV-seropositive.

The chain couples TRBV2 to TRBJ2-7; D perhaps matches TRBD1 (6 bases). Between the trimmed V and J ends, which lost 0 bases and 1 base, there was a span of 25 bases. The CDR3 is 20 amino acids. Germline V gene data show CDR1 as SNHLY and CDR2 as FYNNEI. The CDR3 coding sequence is TGTGCCAGCAGTGAAGCGAGGCCGACAGGCAAGTATTTTAGGTCCTACGAGCAGTACTTC. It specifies CASSEARPTGKYFRSYEQYF.

CDR3 nucleotide sequence: TGCGCCAGCAGGATCTGGGACACCACCATGAACACTGAAGCTTTCTTT. It specifies CASRIWDTTMNTEAFF. The V and J genes are TRBV4-1 and TRBJ1-1; D might be TRBD1 (6 bases). Germline-derived CDR1 and CDR2 are MGHRA and YSYEKL. V lost 6 bases, J lost 0 bases, and 17 bases lay in between. The CDR3 loop spans 16 amino acids.

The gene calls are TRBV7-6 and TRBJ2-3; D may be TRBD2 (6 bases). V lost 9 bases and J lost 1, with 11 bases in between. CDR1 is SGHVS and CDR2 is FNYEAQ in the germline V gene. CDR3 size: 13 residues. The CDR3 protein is CASARGGTDTQYF. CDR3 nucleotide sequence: TGTGCCAGTGCACGCGGGGGCACAGATACGCAGTATTTT.

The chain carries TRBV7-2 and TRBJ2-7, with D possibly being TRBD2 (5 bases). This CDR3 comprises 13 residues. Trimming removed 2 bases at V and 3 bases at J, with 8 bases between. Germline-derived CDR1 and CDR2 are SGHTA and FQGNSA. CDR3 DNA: TGTGCCAGCAGCTTACGGGGAGTCTACGAGCAGTACTTC. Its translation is CASSLRGVYEQYF.

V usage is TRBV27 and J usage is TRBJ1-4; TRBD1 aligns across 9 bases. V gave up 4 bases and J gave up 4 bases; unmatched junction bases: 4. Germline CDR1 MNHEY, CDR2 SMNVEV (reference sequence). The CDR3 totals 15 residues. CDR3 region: CASSSGQGLNEKLFF. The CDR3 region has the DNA TGTGCCAGCAGTTCAGGACAGGGGCTTAATGAAAAACTGTTTTTT.

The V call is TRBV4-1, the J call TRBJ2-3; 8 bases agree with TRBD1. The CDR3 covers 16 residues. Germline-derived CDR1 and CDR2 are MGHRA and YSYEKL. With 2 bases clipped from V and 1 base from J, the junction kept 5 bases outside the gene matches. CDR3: CASSQPMTGGTDTQYF. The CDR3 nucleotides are TGCGCCAGCAGCCAACCCATGACAGGGGGCACAGATACGCAGTATTTT.

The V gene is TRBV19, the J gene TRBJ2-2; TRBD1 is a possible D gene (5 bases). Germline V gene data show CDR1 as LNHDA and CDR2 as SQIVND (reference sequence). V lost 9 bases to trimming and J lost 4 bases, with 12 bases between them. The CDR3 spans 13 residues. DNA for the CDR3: TGTGCCAGCCAGGGATCGGGCACCGGGGAGCTGTTTTTT. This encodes CASQGSGTGELFF. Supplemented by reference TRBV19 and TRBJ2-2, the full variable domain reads DGGITQSPKYLFRKEGQNVTLSCEQNLNHDAMYWYRQDPGQGLRLIYYSQIVNDFQKGDIAEGYSVSREKKESFPLTVTSAQKNPTAFYLCASQGSGTGELFFGEGSRLTVL.

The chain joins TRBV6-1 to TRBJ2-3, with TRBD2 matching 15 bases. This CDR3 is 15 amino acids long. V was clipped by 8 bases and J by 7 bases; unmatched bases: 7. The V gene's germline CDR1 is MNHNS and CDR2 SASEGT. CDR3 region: CASPGLAGGRNTQYF. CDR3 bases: TGTGCCAGCCCTGGACTAGCGGGGGGGCGAAATACGCAGTATTTT.

In nucleotides, the CDR3 is TGTGCCAGTAGTACTCCTGACAGAAAGCAGTACTTC. Encoded protein: CASSTPDRKQYF. The chain couples TRBV19 to TRBJ2-7; a weak D match, TRBD1 (5 bases). V lost 4 bases, J lost 8 bases, and 12 bases lay in between. This CDR3 is 12 amino acids long. Looked up from germline, CDR1 is LNHDA and CDR2 is SQIVND (reference sequence).

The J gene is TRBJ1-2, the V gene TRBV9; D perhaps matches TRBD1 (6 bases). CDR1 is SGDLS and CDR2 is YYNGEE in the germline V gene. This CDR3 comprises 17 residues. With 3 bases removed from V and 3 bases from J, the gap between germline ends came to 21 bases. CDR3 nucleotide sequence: TGTGCCAGCAGCGCGGGGGGGACACCACTAAAGGACTATGGCTACACCTTC. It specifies CASSAGGTPLKDYGYTF.

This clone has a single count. CDR3 protein: CASSQPGTGRYTDTQYF. DNA for the CDR3: TGCGCCAGCAGCCAGCCCGGGACAGGCAGATACACAGATACGCAGTATTTT. The V gene is TRBV4-1, the J gene TRBJ2-3; 8 bases map to TRBD1. Germline V gene data show CDR1 as MGHRA and CDR2 as YSYEKL. The CDR3 loop spans 17 amino acids. V shed 3 bases and J 2 bases; nucleotides not matched to a gene: 10.

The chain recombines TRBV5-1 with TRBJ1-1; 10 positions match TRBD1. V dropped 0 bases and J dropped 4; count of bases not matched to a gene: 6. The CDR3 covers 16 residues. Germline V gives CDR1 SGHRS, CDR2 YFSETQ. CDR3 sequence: CASSLAGTGDTTEAFF. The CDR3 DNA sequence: TGCGCCAGCAGCTTGGCCGGGACAGGGGATACCACTGAAGCTTTCTTT.

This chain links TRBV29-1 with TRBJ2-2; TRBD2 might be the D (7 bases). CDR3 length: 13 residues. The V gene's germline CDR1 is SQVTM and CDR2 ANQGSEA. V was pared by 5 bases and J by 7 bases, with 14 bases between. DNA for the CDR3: TGCAGCGTTTTAGGGGGGGCAGGCGGGGAGCTGTTTTTT. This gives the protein CSVLGGAGGELFF.

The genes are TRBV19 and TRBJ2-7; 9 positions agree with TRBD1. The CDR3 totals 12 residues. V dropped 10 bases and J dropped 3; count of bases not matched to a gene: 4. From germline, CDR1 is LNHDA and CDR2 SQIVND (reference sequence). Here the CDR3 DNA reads TGTGCCACCGGGACAGGGAACTACGAGCAGTACTTC. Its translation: CATGTGNYEQYF.

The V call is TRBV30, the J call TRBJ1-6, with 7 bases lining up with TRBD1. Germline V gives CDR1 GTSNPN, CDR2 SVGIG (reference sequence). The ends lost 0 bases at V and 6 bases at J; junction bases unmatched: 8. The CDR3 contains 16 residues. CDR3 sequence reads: CAWSVSQGPSNSPLHF. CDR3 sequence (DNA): TGTGCCTGGAGTGTATCACAGGGGCCAAGTAATTCACCCCTCCACTTT. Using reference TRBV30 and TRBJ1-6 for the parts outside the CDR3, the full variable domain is SQTIHQWPATLVQPVGSPLSLECTVEGTSNPNLYWYRQAAGRGLQLLFYSVGIGQISSEVPQNLSASRPQDRQFILSSKKLLLSDSGFYLCAWSVSQGPSNSPLHFGNGTRLTVT.

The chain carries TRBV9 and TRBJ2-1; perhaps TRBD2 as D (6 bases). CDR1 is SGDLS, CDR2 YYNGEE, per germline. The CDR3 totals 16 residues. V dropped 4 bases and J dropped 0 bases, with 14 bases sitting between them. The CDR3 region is CASSFSGTLSYNEQFF. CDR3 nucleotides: TGTGCCAGCAGCTTTAGCGGCACCCTCTCCTACAATGAGCAGTTCTTC.

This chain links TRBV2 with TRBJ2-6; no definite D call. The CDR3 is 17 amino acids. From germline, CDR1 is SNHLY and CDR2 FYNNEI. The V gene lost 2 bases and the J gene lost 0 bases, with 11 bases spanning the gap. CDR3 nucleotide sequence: TGTGCCAGCAGTGAACAACACCCCCCCTCTGGGGCCAACGTCCTGACTTTC. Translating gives CASSEQHPPSGANVLTF.

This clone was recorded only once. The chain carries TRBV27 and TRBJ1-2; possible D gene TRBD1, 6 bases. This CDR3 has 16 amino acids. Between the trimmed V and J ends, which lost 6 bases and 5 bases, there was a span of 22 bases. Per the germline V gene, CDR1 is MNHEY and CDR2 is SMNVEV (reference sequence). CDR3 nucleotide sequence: TGTGCCAGCAGCCTAAGGGGGACGGGGCCGGAGTATGGCTACACCTTC. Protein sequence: CASSLRGTGPEYGYTF.

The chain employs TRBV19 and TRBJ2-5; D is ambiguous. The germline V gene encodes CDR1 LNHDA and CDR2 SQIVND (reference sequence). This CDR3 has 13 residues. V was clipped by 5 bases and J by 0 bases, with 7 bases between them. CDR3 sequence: CASSQRYQETQYF. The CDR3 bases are TGTGCCAGTAGTCAGAGGTACCAAGAGACCCAGTACTTC.

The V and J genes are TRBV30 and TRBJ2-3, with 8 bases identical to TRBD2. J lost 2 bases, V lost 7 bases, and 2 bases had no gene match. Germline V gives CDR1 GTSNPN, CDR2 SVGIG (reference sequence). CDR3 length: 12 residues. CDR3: CALAGITDTQYF. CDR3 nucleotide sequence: TGTGCCTTAGCGGGGATCACAGATACGCAGTATTTT.

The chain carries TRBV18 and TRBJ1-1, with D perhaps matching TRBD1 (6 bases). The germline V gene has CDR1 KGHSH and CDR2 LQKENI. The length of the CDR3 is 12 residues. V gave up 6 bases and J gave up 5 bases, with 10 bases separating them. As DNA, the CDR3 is TGTGCCAGCTCCAGGGGCGAGACTGAAGCTTTCTTT. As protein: CASSRGETEAFF.

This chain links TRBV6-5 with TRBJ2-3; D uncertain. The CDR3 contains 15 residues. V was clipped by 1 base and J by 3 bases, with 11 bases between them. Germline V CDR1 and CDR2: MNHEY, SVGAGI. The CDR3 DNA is TGTGCCAGCAGTTACTGGGTAGGAGCAACAGATACGCAGTATTTT. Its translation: CASSYWVGATDTQYF.